The clone carrying this T cell receptor beta chain was detected only a few times. The target antigen is unknown. CDR1 is SGHTA, CDR2 FQGNSA, per germline. The V and J ends lost 3 bases and 6 bases respectively, with 14 bases between them. The CDR3 loop spans 14 amino acids. The Oncomine TCR Beta short-read assay generated sequence data from the DNA of cultured CD4+ T cells. In TCRdb, the PCR reads were re-called with MiXCR into one record per CDR3 protein. The sample has around 26,000 distinct CDR3 sequences, roughly 60% seen once. Treatment here: approximately 9-day PBMC culture with coronavirus spike peptide pools or control peptides (ViraFEST assay). The data derive from a study of vaccination and CD4 T cells after COVID-19.

The clonotype was recovered from a human donor who had recovered from COVID-19. The chain is built from TRBV7-2 and TRBJ2-5; D gene uncertain. Sequencing used CD4+ T cells from blood, cultured in vitro. The CDR3, as DNA: TGTGCCAGCAGCTTCGAGAGACCAGCCCAGACCCAGTACTTC. It specifies CASSFERPAQTQYF.